This T cell receptor beta chain is from a study of blood T cell repertoires in COVID-19. As for the study in general: Specimens from acute and convalescent COVID-19 originated in the United States, Italy and Spain. T cells, B-cell-depleted T cells, or PBMCs supplied cDNA or gDNA.

Looked up from germline, CDR1 is SGDLS and CDR2 is YYNGEE. There are 16 residues in the CDR3. The trim removed 2 bases at V and 3 bases at J, leaving 0 bases unmatched. For this clone: Within the sample, other DNA sequences also encode this same CDR3.

Sequencing was performed with immunoSEQ multiplex PCR; in TCRdb, only in-frame clones are kept and a portion is missing. This table has approximately 220,000 clones, roughly 90% appearing once. The study recruited people aged 18 to 89 years across approximately 24 US areas. Participants reported their clinical history, and cohort assignment relied on those reports. The rearrangement uses TRBV9 and TRBJ2-1, with 15 bases identical to TRBD2. The sequence derives from a woman between 25 and 40 years old with acute COVID-19. Sequencing was done on a sample of PBMCs or T cells enriched from blood (not recorded which). The CDR3 here is CASSVGLAGGYNEQFF. The CDR3 nucleotides are TGTGCCAGCAGCGTGGGACTAGCGGGGGGCTACAATGAGCAGTTCTTC.